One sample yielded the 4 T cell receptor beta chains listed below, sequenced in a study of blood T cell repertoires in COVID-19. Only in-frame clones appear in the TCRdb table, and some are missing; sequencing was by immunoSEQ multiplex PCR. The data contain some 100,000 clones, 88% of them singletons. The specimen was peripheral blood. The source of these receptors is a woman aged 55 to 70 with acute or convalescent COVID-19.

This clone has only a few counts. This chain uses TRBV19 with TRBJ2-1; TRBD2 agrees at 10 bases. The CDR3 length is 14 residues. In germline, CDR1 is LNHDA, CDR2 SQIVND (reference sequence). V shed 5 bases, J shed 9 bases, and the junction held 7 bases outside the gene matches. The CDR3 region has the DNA TGTGCCAGTAGTGCTAGCGGGAGCGGGGGTGAGCAGTTCTTC. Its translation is CASSASGSGGEQFF.

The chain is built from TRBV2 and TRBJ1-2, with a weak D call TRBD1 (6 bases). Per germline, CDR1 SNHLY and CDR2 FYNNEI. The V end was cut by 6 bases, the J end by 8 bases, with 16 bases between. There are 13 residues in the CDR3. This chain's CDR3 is CASREQGLEGYTF. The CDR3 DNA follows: TGTGCCAGCAGAGAACAGGGATTGGAGGGCTACACCTTC.

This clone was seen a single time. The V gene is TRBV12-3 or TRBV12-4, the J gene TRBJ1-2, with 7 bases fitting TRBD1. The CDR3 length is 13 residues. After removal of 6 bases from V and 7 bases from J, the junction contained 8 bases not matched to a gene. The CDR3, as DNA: TGTGCCAGCAGCCCCGACAGGGTGCGTGGCTACACCTTC. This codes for CASSPDRVRGYTF.

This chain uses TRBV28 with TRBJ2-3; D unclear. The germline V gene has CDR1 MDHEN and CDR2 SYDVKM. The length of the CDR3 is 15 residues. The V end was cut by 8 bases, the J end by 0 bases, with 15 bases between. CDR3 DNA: TGTGCCAGCTCCCCATCGGGTACAAGCACAGATACGCAGTATTTT. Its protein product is CASSPSGTSTDTQYF. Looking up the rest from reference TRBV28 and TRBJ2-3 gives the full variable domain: DVKVTQSSRYLVKRTGEKVFLECVQDMDHENMFWYRQDPGLGLRLIYFSYDVKMKEKGDIPEGYSVSREKKERFSLILESASTNQTSMYLCASSPSGTSTDTQYFGPGTRLTVL.